This T cell receptor beta chain was sequenced for a study of shared clonotypes between healthy human individuals. Turning to the study itself: Three CD4 naive, three CD4 memory, two CD8 naive and one CD8 memory plate were used per donor. Whole-study findings and limits: Naive subsets, compared against memory subsets, generally had larger estimated richness values. The four-donor shared clonotypes exceeded non-shared clonotypes in generation probability, with non-shared ones scoring lower.

A word on this clone: Its cognate antigen is unknown.

Deletions cut 4 bases from V and 7 bases from J, with 22 bases between. Germline V gene lookup returns CDR1 SQVTM and CDR2 ANQGSEA. The CDR3 is 16 amino acids. The assay was immunoSEQ multiplex PCR, and TCRdb's table has in-frame clones only and misses some. The data hold 2 million to 2.5 million clones, with approximately 93% observed a single time. Splitting the CD4+ cells yielded a CD45RA+ naive subset and a CD45RA-negative memory subset. V gene TRBV29-1 combines with J gene TRBJ1-4, with no clear D. This TCR was recovered from a young man in good health. Some clones in this sample may be carry-over from other donors' samples. The sample comprised naive CD4+ T cells from PBMCs. The subset here: CD45RA+ positively selected. As DNA, the CDR3 is TGCAGCGTTGGGACCGCCGGCGGGTGGAGTGCTGAAAAACTGTTTTTT. Translating gives CSVGTAGGWSAEKLFF. The variable domain in full, completed from reference TRBV29-1 and TRBJ1-4, reads SAVISQKPSRDICQRGTSLTIQCQVDSQVTMMFWYRQQPGQSLTLIATANQGSEATYESGFVIDKFPISRPNLTFSTLTVSNMSPEDSSIYLCSVGTAGGWSAEKLFFGSGTQLSVL.